The rows below give T cell receptor beta chains drawn from one sample of a study of human T cells and chemical hapten exposure. Each CDR3 protein gets one entry after TCRdb re-called the 5' RACE reads with MiXCR. The repertoire includes 110,000 to 150,000 distinct CDR3 sequences, roughly 4% of them detected once, and 1.3% to 1.5% sits in the top ten. These receptors were taken from a female donor in good health. Each CDR3 is given with its conserved first and last residue. The order of the fields is CDR3 length, V gene, clone size, D gene, J gene, CDR3 DNA, CDR3 protein. A D gene is named only where the DNA matches it firmly. Only part of the rows carry a size: once, few, many, or a class if the clone is expanded.

CDR3 length: 19
V gene: TRBV4-1
clone size: many
D gene: .
J gene: TRBJ2-3
CDR3 DNA: TGCGCCAGCAGCCAAGATCGTCCCAAGCGGAAGATAAGCACAGATACGCAGTATTTT
CDR3 protein: CASSQDRPKRKISTDTQYF

CDR3 length: 13
V gene: TRBV4-3
clone size: many
D gene: .
J gene: TRBJ2-7
CDR3 DNA: TGCGCCAGCAGCCAAGATACGGGCTTCGAGCAGTACTTC
CDR3 protein: CASSQDTGFEQYF

CDR3 length: 14
V gene: TRBV12-3/TRBV12-4
clone size: many
D gene: .
J gene: TRBJ1-6
CDR3 DNA: TGTGCCAGCAGTCCCTTTGTGGGGAATTCACCCCTCCACTTT
CDR3 protein: CASSPFVGNSPLHF

CDR3 length: 16
V gene: TRBV24-1
clone size: few
D gene: .
J gene: TRBJ2-1
CDR3 DNA: TGTGCCACCAGTGGAACGACAGGGAGGTCCTACAATGAGCAGTTCTTC
CDR3 protein: CATSGTTGRSYNEQFF

CDR3 length: 13
V gene: TRBV7-8
clone size: many
D gene: TRBD1
J gene: TRBJ1-2
CDR3 DNA: TGTGCCAGCAGCTCTACAGGGGTCTATGGCTACACCTTC
CDR3 protein: CASSSTGVYGYTF

CDR3 length: 14
V gene: TRBV14
clone size: few
D gene: .
J gene: TRBJ2-2
CDR3 DNA: TGTGCCAGCAGCCAAGCGGGGTGGAGCGGGGAGCTGTTTTTT
CDR3 protein: CASSQAGWSGELFF

CDR3 length: 18
V gene: TRBV7-3
clone size: many
D gene: .
J gene: TRBJ2-1
CDR3 DNA: TGTGCCAGCAGCTTAACGGGGAACGGGCCAAGATCCTTCAATGAGCAGTTCTTC
CDR3 protein: CASSLTGNGPRSFNEQFF

CDR3 length: 16
V gene: TRBV20-1
clone size: many
D gene: TRBD1
J gene: TRBJ1-1
CDR3 DNA: TGCAGTGCTAGAGACTGGACAGGGGTTCGGGCTCCTGAAGCTTTCTTT
CDR3 protein: CSARDWTGVRAPEAFF

CDR3 length: 15
V gene: TRBV5-1
clone size: many
D gene: TRBD1
J gene: TRBJ1-2
CDR3 DNA: TGCGCCAGCAGCGCTACCGGGACAGGGGGCGATGGCTACACCTTC
CDR3 protein: CASSATGTGGDGYTF

CDR3 length: 14
V gene: TRBV28
clone size: many
D gene: .
J gene: TRBJ1-3
CDR3 DNA: TGTGCCAGCAGAAGACAGAGTACTGGAAACACCATATATTTT
CDR3 protein: CASRRQSTGNTIYF

CDR3 length: 14
V gene: TRBV24-1
clone size: few
D gene: .
J gene: TRBJ1-2
CDR3 DNA: TGTGCCACCAGTGACACGGGACGGAGCGATGGCTACACCTTC
CDR3 protein: CATSDTGRSDGYTF

CDR3 length: 13
V gene: TRBV27
clone size: many
D gene: .
J gene: TRBJ2-3
CDR3 DNA: TGTGCCAGCACCCGTTCGCGAGCAGATACGCAGTATTTT
CDR3 protein: CASTRSRADTQYF

CDR3 length: 13
V gene: TRBV2
clone size: many
D gene: .
J gene: TRBJ2-7
CDR3 DNA: TGTGCCAGCAGTGAACGCAGGAGATACGAGCAGTACTTC
CDR3 protein: CASSERRRYEQYF

CDR3 length: 12
V gene: TRBV5-1
clone size: few
D gene: .
J gene: TRBJ2-3
CDR3 DNA: TGCGCCAGCAGCTTGTGGTCCGATACGCAGTATTTT
CDR3 protein: CASSLWSDTQYF

CDR3 length: 19
V gene: TRBV5-5
clone size: few
D gene: .
J gene: TRBJ2-4
CDR3 DNA: TGTGCCAGCAGCCCGTTGGGGGGGTTACAGGGTTTGGTCAAAAACATTCAGTACTTC
CDR3 protein: CASSPLGGLQGLVKNIQYF

CDR3 length: 16
V gene: TRBV29-1
clone size: few
D gene: TRBD1
J gene: TRBJ2-7
CDR3 DNA: TGCAGCGTTGAAGGAGAGAACCTGGACAGGGTCTACGAGCAGTACTTC
CDR3 protein: CSVEGENLDRVYEQYF

CDR3 length: 18
V gene: TRBV21-1
clone size: .
D gene: .
J gene: TRBJ1-3
CDR3 DNA: TGTGCCAGCAGCAAATTGGGGACAGGGACGATCTCTGGAAACACCATATATTTT
CDR3 protein: CASSKLGTGTISGNTIYF

CDR3 length: 18
V gene: TRBV6-5
clone size: many
D gene: TRBD1
J gene: TRBJ1-5
CDR3 DNA: TGTGCCAGCAGACCGATGGGGACAGTCGGTCTTAGCAATCAGCCCCAGCATTTT
CDR3 protein: CASRPMGTVGLSNQPQHF

CDR3 length: 16
V gene: TRBV28
clone size: many
D gene: TRBD2
J gene: TRBJ2-2
CDR3 DNA: TGTGCCAGCAGATCACCGGGACTAGCGGGGGGCGGGGAGCTGTTTTTT
CDR3 protein: CASRSPGLAGGGELFF

CDR3 length: 16
V gene: TRBV9
clone size: many
D gene: .
J gene: TRBJ2-7
CDR3 DNA: TGTGCCAGCAGCGCGGGAGTCCCGGGAAGCTACCACGAGCAGTACTTC
CDR3 protein: CASSAGVPGSYHEQYF